The present TCR beta chain was sequenced within a study of blood T cell repertoires in COVID-19 (TCRdb year 2020). Regarding the complete study: Collaborator samples came from the United States, Italy and Spain and covered acute and convalescent phases of COVID-19. The repertoires were released in a freely available public database meant as a resource for research on the immune response to SARS-CoV-2. Deeply sampled blood TCRbeta repertoires from subjects exposed to, actively infected with, or recovered from COVID-19 were included in the dataset. The samples were drawn from the first 160 participants of the ongoing ImmuneRACE study and from some 1,300 subjects provided by 6 global collaborators. The prospective study material was composed of cDNA or gDNA derived from T cells, B-cell-depleted T cells, or PBMCs. A de-identified subject ID, COVID-19 status, age in years and sex were almost always included in the sample metadata. Where available, HLA class I and class II types were taken from metadata supplied by the sample provider and were not determined by assay-based typing.

In the prospective study, participants were about 18 to 100 years old, resided in 24 geographic areas of the United States, and were enrolled through a virtual design. In the prospective study, cohorts were assigned on the basis of participant-reported clinical history obtained from a screening survey and a study questionnaire. A participant counted as exposed if, within 2 weeks of entering the study, that participant had been in contact with someone who had a PCR-confirmed or clinician-diagnosed COVID-19 case. Mobile phlebotomists in the prospective study collected whole blood, serum and a nasopharyngeal or oropharyngeal swab from every participant. Additional blood draws and questionnaires over a 2-month period could optionally be provided by prospective study participants. Blood samples from the prospective study were shipped frozen or at room temperature prior to DNA extraction. As regards this clone: What this receptor recognizes is not known. No quality values exist for individual bases; no much larger clone is one base distant.

TCRbeta CDR3 regions were amplified from genomic DNA using the immunoSEQ Assay, a bias-controlled multiplex PCR. For the original study's pipeline: Nucleated cell counts per sample were estimated from amplification of reference gene primers within the assay. To quantify the absolute abundance of each unique TCRbeta CDR3 rearrangement, sequence reads were collapsed and filtered. For each sample, productive Simpson clonality was calculated by taking the square root of Simpson's diversity index across productive rearrangements. TCRdb carries this immuneACCESS record with in-frame sequences only. Its versions omit some clonotypes, under half of them owing to an unresolved V gene in the studies checked, with the rest unexplained. V and J calls and clone size are copied from that table; D and trimming were computed from the DNA. For this sample there are some 300,000 clones; roughly 86% appear just once. The top ten clonotypes cover under 3.5% of the sample.

Relative to germline, V is missing 7 bases and J is missing 0 bases, with 10 bases of the junction outside any gene match. Including the terminal cysteine and phenylalanine, the CDR3 comprises 16 residues. Kept here is only the CDR3 DNA, which spans 48 bases and is read in frame from base 1. CDR1 and CDR2 were assigned from the germline V gene as SGHRS and YFSETQ. Broader findings and caveats from the paper: The quantity of clinical and demographic metadata differed by source and by participant and was supplied without curation.

This clonotype originated in a woman aged 45-60 years who had been exposed to COVID-19. The sample comprised PBMCs or T cells enriched from blood (not recorded which). The chain was built from TRBV5-1 and TRBJ2-1, and TRBD2 aligns with 7 junction nucleotides. The bases read TGCGCCAGCTGTACGGGGGGATCCGGCTCCTACAATGAGCAGTTCTTC. It encodes CASCTGGSGSYNEQFF. Here the CDR3 is joined to the reference TRBV5-1 and TRBJ2-1 genes, and the full variable domain is: KAGVTQTPRYLIKTRGQQVTLSCSPISGHRSVSWYQQTPGQGLQFLFEYFSETQRNKGNFPGRFSGRQFSNSRSEMNVSTLELGDSALYLCASCTGGSGSYNEQFFGPGTRLTVL.